This T cell receptor beta chain was sequenced for a study of blood T cell repertoires in COVID-19. For the study at large: Sites across the United States, Italy and Spain contributed samples from acute and convalescent COVID-19.

The assay was immunoSEQ multiplex PCR, and TCRdb's table has in-frame clones only and misses some. The table includes around 150,000 clones, approximately 92% detected once. The CDR3 runs 15 residues. Germline lookup yields CDR1 SGHTS and CDR2 YDEGEE. Deletions cut 2 bases from V and 1 base from J, with 12 bases between. The receptor was isolated from a woman in her forties or fifties with acute or convalescent COVID-19. The chain couples TRBV5-8 to TRBJ2-5, with a possible D match to TRBD1 (5 bases). Sequencing used peripheral blood. This CDR3 reads CASSFGRVTQETQYF. DNA of the CDR3: TGTGCCAGCAGCTTCGGCAGGGTAACCCAAGAGACCCAGTACTTC.